This TCR beta chain was observed in a study of blood T cell repertoires in COVID-19. Overall study context: Samples of COVID-19 (acute and convalescent) were obtained from the United States, Italy and Spain. From T cells, B-cell-depleted T cells, or PBMCs came the material, which was cDNA or gDNA.

Looked up from germline, CDR1 is GTSNPN and CDR2 is SVGIG (reference sequence). There are 14 residues in the CDR3. V trimming: 4 bases; J trimming: 2 bases; junction bases outside the gene matches: 7. This clone was observed a handful of times. Some clones are missing from TCRdb's copy, which holds only in-frame ones; the method was immunoSEQ multiplex PCR. The sample lists 250,000 to 300,000 clones; 84% were seen once. V usage is TRBV30 and J usage is TRBJ1-1; 7 bases are a match to TRBD1. The source is a man aged 55 to 69 with acute or convalescent COVID-19. Sequencing was done on a sample of peripheral blood. Written as DNA, the CDR3 is TGTGCCTGGAATCCCGGGACAGTAAACACTGAAGCTTTCTTT. Its translation: CAWNPGTVNTEAFF.